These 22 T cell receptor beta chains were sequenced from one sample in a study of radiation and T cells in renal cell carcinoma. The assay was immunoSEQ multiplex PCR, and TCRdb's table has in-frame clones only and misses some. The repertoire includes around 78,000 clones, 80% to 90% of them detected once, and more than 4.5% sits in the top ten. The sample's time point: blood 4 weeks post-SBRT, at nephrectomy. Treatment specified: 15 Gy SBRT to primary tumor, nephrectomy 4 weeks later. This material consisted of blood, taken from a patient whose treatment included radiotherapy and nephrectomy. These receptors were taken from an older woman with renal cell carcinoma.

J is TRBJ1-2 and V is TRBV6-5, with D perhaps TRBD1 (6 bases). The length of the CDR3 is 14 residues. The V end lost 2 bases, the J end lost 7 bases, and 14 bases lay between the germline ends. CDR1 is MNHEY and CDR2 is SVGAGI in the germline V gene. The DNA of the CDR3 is TGTGCCAGCAGTTACCAGTGGGGGCCGGGTGGCTACACCTTC. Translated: CASSYQWGPGGYTF.

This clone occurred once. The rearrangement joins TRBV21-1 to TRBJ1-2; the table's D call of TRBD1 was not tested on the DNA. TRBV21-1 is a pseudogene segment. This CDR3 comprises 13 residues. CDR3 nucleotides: TGTGCCAGCAGCAACACACAGAACTATGGCTACACCTTC. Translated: CASSNTQNYGYTF.

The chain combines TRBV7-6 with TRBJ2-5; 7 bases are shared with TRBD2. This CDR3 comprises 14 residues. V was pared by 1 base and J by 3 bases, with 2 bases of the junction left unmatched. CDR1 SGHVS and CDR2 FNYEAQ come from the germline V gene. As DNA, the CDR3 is TGTGCCAGCAGCTTAGGGCGGGGGAAAGAGACCCAGTACTTC. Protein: CASSLGRGKETQYF.

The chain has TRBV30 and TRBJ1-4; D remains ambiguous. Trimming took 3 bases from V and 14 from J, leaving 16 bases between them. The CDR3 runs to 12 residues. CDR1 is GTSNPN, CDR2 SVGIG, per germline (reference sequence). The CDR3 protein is CAWSVVGVDLFF. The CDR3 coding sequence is TGTGCCTGGAGCGTCGTGGGTGTAGATCTGTTTTTT. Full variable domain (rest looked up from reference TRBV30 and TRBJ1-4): SQTIHQWPATLVQPVGSPLSLECTVEGTSNPNLYWYRQAAGRGLQLLFYSVGIGQISSEVPQNLSASRPQDRQFILSSKKLLLSDSGFYLCAWSVVGVDLFFGSGTQLSVL.

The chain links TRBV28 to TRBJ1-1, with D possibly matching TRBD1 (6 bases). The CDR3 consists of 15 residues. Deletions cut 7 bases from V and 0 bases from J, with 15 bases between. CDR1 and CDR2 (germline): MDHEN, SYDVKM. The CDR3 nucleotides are TGTGCCAGCAAGCCTCGGGGACAAATGAACACTGAAGCTTTCTTT. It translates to CASKPRGQMNTEAFF. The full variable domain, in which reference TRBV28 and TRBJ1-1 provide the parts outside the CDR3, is DVKVTQSSRYLVKRTGEKVFLECVQDMDHENMFWYRQDPGLGLRLIYFSYDVKMKEKGDIPEGYSVSREKKERFSLILESASTNQTSMYLCASKPRGQMNTEAFFGQGTRLTVV.

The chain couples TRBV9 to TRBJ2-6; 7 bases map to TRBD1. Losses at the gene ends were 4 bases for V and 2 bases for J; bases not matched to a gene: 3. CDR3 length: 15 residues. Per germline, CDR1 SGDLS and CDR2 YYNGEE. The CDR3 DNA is TGTGCCAGCAGCTCAAGGGGGCCTGGGGCCAACGTCCTGACTTTC. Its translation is CASSSRGPGANVLTF.

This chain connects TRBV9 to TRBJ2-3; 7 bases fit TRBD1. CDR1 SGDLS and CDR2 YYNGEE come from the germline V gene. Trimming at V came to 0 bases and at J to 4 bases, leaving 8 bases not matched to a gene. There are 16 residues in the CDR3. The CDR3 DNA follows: TGTGCCAGCAGCGTAGGATTAAGGGGGCGTGCAGATACGCAGTATTTT. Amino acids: CASSVGLRGRADTQYF.

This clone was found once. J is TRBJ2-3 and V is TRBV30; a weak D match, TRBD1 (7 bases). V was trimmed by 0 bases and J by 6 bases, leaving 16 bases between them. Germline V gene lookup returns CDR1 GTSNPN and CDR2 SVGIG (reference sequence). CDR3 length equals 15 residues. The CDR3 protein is CAWSVRGATKDTQYF. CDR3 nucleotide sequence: TGTGCCTGGAGTGTCAGGGGGGCGACGAAGGATACGCAGTATTTT.

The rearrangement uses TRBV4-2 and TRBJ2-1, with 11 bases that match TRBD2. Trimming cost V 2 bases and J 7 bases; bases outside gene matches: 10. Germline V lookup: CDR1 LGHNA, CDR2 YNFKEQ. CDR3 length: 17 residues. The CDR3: CASSQFSGGASSNEQFF. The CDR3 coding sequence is TGTGCCAGCAGCCAATTTAGCGGGGGGGCTTCTTCAAATGAGCAGTTCTTC.

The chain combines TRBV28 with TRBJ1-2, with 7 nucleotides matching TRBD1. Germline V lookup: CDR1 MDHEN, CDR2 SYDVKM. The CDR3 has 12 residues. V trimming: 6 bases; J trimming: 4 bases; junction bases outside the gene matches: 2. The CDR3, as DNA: TGTGCCAGCAGCACAGGGGCCTATGGCTACACCTTC. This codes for CASSTGAYGYTF.

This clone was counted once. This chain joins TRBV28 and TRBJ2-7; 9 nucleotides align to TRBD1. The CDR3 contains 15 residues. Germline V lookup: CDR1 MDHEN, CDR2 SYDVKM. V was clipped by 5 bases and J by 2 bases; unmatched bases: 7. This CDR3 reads CASSVSGQGTYEQYF. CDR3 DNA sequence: TGTGCCAGCAGTGTGTCGGGACAGGGTACCTACGAGCAGTACTTC.

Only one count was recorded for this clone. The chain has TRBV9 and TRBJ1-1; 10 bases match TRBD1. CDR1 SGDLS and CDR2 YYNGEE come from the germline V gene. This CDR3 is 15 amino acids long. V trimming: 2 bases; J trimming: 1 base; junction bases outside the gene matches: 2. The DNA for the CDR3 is TGTGCCAGCAGCGTGGGACAGGGGAAGAACACTGAAGCTTTCTTT. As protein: CASSVGQGKNTEAFF. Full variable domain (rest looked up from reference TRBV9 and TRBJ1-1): DSGVTQTPKHLITATGQRVTLRCSPRSGDLSVYWYQQSLDQGLQFLIQYYNGEERAKGNILERFSAQQFPDLHSELNLSSLELGDSALYFCASSVGQGKNTEAFFGQGTRLTVV.

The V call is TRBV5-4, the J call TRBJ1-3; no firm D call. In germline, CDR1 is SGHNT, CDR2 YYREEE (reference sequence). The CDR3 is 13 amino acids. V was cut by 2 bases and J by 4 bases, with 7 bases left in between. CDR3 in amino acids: CASSFSRGNTIYF. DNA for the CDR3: TGTGCCAGCAGCTTCAGCAGGGGAAACACCATATATTTT.

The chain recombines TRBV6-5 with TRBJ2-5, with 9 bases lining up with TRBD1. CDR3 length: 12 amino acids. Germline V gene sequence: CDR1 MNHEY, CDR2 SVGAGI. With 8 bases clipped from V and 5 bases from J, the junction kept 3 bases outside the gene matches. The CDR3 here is CASGQGRETQYF. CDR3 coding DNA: TGTGCCAGCGGACAGGGGCGGGAGACCCAGTACTTC.

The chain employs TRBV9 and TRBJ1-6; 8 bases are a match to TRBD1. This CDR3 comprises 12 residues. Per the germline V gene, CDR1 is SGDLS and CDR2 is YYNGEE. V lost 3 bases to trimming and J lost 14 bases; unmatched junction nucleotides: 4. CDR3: CASSARTGTLHF. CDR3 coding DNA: TGTGCCAGCAGCGCTCGGACAGGGACCCTCCACTTT.

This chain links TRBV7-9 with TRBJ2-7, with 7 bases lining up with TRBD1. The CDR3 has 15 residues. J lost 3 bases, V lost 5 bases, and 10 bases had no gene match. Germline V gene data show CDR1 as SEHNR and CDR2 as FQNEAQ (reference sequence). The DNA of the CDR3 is TGTGCCAGCAGCCCTACCGGAGACAGGGACTACGAGCAGTACTTC. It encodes CASSPTGDRDYEQYF.

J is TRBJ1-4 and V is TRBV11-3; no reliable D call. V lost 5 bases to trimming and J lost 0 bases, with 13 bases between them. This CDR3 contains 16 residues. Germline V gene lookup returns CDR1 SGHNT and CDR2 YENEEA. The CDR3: CASSPTPTATNEKLFF. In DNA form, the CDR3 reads TGTGCCAGCAGCCCAACACCGACCGCAACTAATGAAAAACTGTTTTTT.

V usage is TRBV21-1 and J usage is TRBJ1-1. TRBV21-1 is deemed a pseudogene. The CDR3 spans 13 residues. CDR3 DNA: TGTGCCAGCAGCAAAGTACGAGGAGGTGAAGCTTTCTTT. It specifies CASSKVRGGEAFF.

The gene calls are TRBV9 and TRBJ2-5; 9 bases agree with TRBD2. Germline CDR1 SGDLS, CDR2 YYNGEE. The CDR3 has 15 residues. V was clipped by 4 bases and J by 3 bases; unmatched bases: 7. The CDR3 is CASSLSGGNKETQYF. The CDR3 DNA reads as TGTGCCAGCAGCCTCAGCGGGGGGAATAAAGAGACCCAGTACTTC.

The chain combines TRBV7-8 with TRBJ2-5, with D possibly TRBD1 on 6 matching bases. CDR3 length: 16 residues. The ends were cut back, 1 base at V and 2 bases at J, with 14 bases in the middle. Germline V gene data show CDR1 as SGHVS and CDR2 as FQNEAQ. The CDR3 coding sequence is TGTGCCAGCAGCTTAGGGGTGAACAGGGAACAAGAGACCCAGTACTTC. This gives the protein CASSLGVNREQETQYF. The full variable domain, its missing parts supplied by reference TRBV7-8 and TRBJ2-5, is GAGVSQSPRYKVAKRGQDVALRCDPISGHVSLFWYQQALGQGPEFLTYFQNEAQLDKSGLPSDRFFAERPEGSVSTLKIQRTQQEDSAVYLCASSLGVNREQETQYFGPGTRLLVL.

The DNA of the CDR3 is TGTGCCAGCAGCCAAGAGGGGACTCGGGTCGGTACGCCCCAGCATTTT. It specifies CASSQEGTRVGTPQHF. This chain joins TRBV4-2 and TRBJ1-5; the D gene is possibly TRBD1 (5 bases). The germline V gene encodes CDR1 LGHNA and CDR2 YNFKEQ. V lost 0 bases and J lost 9, with 18 bases in between. The CDR3 sequence is 16 residues long.

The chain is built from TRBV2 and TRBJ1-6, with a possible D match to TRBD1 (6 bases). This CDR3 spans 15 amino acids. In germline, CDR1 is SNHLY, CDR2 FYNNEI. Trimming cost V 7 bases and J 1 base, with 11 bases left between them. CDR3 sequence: CASKGRGSYNSPLHF. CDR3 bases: TGTGCCAGCAAGGGCAGGGGTTCCTATAATTCACCCCTCCACTTT.